This entry features one T cell receptor beta chain sequence. CDR1 is MDHEN, CDR2 SYDVKM, per germline. The CDR3 totals 15 residues. Trimming took off 6 bases at V and 3 bases at J, with 14 bases between the two ends. The data belong to a study of blood T cell repertoires in COVID-19. Study as a whole: Some COVID-19 samples were acute and others convalescent; all came from the United States, Italy and Spain. Nucleic acid was either cDNA or gDNA, and it came from T cells, B-cell-depleted T cells, or PBMCs.

As handled by the study authors: Researchers report that nucleated cell counts were estimated from reference gene primer amplification. Here immunoSEQ multiplex PCR was the method, and the copy in TCRdb shows in-frame clones only, minus some. V, J and clone size were drawn from that table, and D and trimming were deduced from the DNA. Of fewer than 650,000 clones listed, 85% to 90% are singletons. Patients from Seattle were sampled longitudinally, starting during active infection. The receptor was derived from a woman in her 50s with COVID-19, enrolled during active disease. V is TRBV28 and J is TRBJ1-4, with a weak D call TRBD1 (6 bases). The sample was peripheral blood. The CDR3 here is CASSLSGGPNEKLFF. In DNA, the CDR3 is TGTGCCAGCAGCCTATCGGGGGGGCCTAATGAAAAACTGTTTTTT.